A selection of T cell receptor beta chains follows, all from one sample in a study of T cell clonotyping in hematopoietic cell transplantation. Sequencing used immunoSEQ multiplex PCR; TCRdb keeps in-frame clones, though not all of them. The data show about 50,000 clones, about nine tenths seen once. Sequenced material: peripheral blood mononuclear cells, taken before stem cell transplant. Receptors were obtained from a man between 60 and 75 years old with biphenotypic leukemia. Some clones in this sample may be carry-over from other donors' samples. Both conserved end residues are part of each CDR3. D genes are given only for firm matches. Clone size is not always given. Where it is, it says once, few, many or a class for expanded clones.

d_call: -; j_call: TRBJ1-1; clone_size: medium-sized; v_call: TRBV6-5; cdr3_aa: CASSYSRIPNTEAFF; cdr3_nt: TGTGCCAGCAGTTACTCGAGAATCCCGAACACTGAAGCTTTCTTT
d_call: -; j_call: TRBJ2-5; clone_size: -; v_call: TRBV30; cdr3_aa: CAWNGPPGETQYF; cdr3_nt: TGTGCCTGGAATGGGCCACCGGGAGAGACCCAGTACTTC
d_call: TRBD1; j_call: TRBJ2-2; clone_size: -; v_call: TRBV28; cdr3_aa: CASRLGQENTGELFF; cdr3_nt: TGTGCCAGCAGGCTAGGACAGGAGAACACCGGGGAGCTGTTTTTT
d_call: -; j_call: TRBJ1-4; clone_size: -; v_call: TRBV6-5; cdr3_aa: CASRKLRYNEKLFF; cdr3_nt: TGTGCCAGCAGAAAGTTGAGATATAATGAAAAACTGTTTTTT
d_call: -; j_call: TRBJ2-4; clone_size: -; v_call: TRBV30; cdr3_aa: CAWSVRDSVAKNIQYF; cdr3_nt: TGTGCCTGGAGTGTTAGGGACTCGGTAGCCAAAAACATTCAGTACTTC
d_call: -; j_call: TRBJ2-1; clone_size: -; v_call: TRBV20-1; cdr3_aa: CSARAGFEQFF; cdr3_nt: TGCAGTGCTAGAGCTGGGTTTGAGCAGTTCTTC
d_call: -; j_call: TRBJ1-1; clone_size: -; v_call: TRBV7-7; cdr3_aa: CASSPTGSVEAFF; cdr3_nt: TGTGCTAGCAGCCCTACAGGGTCGGTTGAAGCTTTCTTT
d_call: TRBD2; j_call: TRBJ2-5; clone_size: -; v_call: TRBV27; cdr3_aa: CASRRLAGEVETQYF; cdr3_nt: TGTGCCAGCAGGAGACTAGCGGGAGAGGTGGAGACCCAGTACTTC
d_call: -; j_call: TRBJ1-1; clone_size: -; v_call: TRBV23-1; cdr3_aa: CASSPPTEMNTEAFF; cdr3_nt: TGCGCCAGCAGCCCGCCGACAGAAATGAACACTGAAGCTTTCTTT
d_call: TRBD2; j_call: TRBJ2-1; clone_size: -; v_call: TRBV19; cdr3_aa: CASSTPGLVDDEQFF; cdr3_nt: TGTGCCAGTAGTACGCCGGGACTAGTCGACGATGAGCAGTTCTTC
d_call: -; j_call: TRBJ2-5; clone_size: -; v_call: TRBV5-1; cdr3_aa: CASSLVGRETQYF; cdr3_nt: TGCGCCAGCAGCTTAGTTGGGCGGGAGACCCAGTACTTC
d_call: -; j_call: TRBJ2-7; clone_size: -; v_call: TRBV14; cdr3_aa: CASSQDSTSYEQYF; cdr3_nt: TGTGCCAGCAGCCAGGACAGTACCTCCTACGAGCAGTACTTC
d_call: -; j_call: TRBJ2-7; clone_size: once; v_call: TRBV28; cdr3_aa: CASSLRGDSRDF; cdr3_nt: TGTGCCAGCAGTTTACGTGGGGACTCAAGGGACTTC
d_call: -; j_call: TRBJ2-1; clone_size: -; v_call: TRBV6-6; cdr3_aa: CASSPPTAKNEQFF; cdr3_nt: TGTGCCAGCAGTCCGCCGACAGCTAAAAATGAGCAGTTCTTC
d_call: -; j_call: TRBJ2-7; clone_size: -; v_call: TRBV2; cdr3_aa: CASSLASVISYEQYF; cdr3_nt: TGTGCCAGCAGTTTAGCGAGCGTAATCTCCTACGAGCAGTACTTC
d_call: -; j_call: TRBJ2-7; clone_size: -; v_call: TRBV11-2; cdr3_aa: CASSLVAGDSYEQYF; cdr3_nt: TGTGCCAGCAGCTTAGTCGCCGGGGATTCCTACGAGCAGTACTTC
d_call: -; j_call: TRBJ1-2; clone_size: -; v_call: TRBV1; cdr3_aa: CTREADYGYTF; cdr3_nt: TGCACCCGGGAGGCAGACTATGGCTACACCTTC
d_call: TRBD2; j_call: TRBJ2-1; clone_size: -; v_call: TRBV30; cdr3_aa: CAWSEAGGHSYNEQFF; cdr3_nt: TGTGCCTGGAGTGAGGCGGGAGGGCATTCCTACAATGAGCAGTTCTTC
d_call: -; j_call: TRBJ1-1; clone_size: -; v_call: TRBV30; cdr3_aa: CAWRRGNTEAFF; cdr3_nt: TGTGCCTGGAGAAGGGGGAACACTGAAGCTTTCTTT
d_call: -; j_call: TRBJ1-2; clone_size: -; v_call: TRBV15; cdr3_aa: CATSMGRINYGYTF; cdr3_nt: TGTGCCACCAGCATGGGACGGATCAACTATGGCTACACCTTC
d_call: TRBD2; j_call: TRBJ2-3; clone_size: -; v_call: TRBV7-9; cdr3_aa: CASSLGVASGISDTQYF; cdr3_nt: TGTGCCAGCAGCCTCGGGGTGGCTAGCGGGATCTCAGATACGCAGTATTTT
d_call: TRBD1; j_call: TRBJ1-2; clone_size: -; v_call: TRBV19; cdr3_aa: CASRSGQDYGYTF; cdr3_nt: TGTGCCAGTAGGTCGGGACAGGACTATGGCTACACCTTC
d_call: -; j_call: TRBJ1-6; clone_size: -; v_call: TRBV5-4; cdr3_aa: CASSQGIYDNSPLHF; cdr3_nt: TGTGCCAGCAGTCAAGGGATTTACGATAATTCACCCCTCCACTTT
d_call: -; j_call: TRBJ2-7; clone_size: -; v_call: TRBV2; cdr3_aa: CASSRLVAYEQYF; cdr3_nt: TGTGCCAGCAGTCGTCTGGTCGCCTACGAGCAGTACTTC
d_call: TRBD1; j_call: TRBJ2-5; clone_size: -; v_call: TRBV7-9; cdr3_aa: CASSAGSRDRTKTQYF; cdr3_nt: TGTGCCAGCAGCGCGGGTTCCCGGGACAGGACAAAGACCCAGTACTTC